The sequence of this T cell receptor (beta chain) was determined in a study of blood T cells in healthy people across ages. Alongside a J-beta primer mix, a sample-barcoded 5' primer served in a second PCR lasting about 7 to 12 cycles. TCRdb re-analysed the 5' RACE reads in MiXCR, keeping a single row per CDR3 protein. The data show hundreds of thousands of distinct CDR3 sequences, roughly 47% seen once. The CDR3 runs 14 residues. Germline V gene lookup returns CDR1 SGDLS and CDR2 YYNGEE. The ends were cut back, 4 bases at V and 4 bases at J, with 13 bases in the middle. Sequenced input: blood. The origin of this receptor is a woman aged 60-75 years in good health. The rearrangement uses TRBV9 and TRBJ2-3; tentatively, D is TRBD2 (6 bases). CDR3 region: CASSYDGGSDTQYF. The CDR3 coding sequence is TGTGCCAGCAGCTATGACGGGGGATCAGATACGCAGTATTTT.